These 6 T cell receptor beta chains originate from one sample sequenced in a study of regulatory T cells in long-lasting Graves disease. Library construction for TCR beta used iRepertoire HTBI primers and Arm-PCR of CDR3 regions. Using its own MiXCR run on the multiplex PCR reads, TCRdb lists one record per CDR3 protein. This table holds 500,000 or so distinct CDR3 sequences, 15% to 20% found once. Sample time point: newly diagnosed GD, antithyroid drugs for less than 3 months. RNA from PBMCs was the source of the TCR library. The same data also went into a second study, on T cells in Graves' hyperthyroidism and ophthalmopathy.

The sample consisted of peripheral blood mononuclear cells (PBMCs), taken at new diagnosis, from a patient treated with antithyroid drugs. Receptor source: a man aged 40-50 years with Graves disease.

This clonotype was seen many times. This CDR3 is CASSQDGTGASGYTF. CDR3 DNA sequence: TGCGCCAGCAGCCAAGACGGTACAGGGGCTAGCGGCTACACCTTC. V usage is TRBV4-1 and J usage is TRBJ1-2, with 7 bases that match TRBD1. V lost 0 bases and J lost 8; bases outside the gene matches: 9. The CDR3 loop spans 15 amino acids. Germline values: CDR1 MGHRA, CDR2 YSYEKL.

The chain employs TRBV29-1 and TRBJ2-7; 8 nucleotides line up with TRBD1. V shed 3 bases and J 7 bases; nucleotides not matched to a gene: 8. The CDR3 contains 13 residues. The germline CDR1 and CDR2 sequences are SQVTM and ANQGSEA. CDR3 residues: CSVEGQGAREQYF. For the CDR3, the DNA is TGCAGCGTTGAGGGGCAGGGGGCGCGGGAGCAGTACTTC.

In its sample, this clonotype was seen many times. This chain uses TRBV12-3 or TRBV12-4 with TRBJ1-1; D is perhaps TRBD1 (5 bases). There are 14 residues in the CDR3. The ends were cut back, 6 bases at V and 2 bases at J, with 13 bases in the middle. The CDR3 bases are TGTGCCAGCAGCCGGGACCAGCAAAACACTGAAGCTTTCTTT. Amino acid sequence: CASSRDQQNTEAFF.

In regard to this clonotype: This could be a read error, since a much larger clone is one nucleotide away. This chain links TRBV6-2 or TRBV6-3 with TRBJ1-1; perhaps TRBD1 as D (6 bases). V was clipped by 5 bases and J by 0 bases, with 10 bases between them. CDR1 and CDR2 (germline): MNHEY, SVGEGT. The CDR3 totals 14 residues. Here the CDR3 reads CASSTGAVNTEAFF. DNA of the CDR3: TGTGCCAGCAGTACGGGGGCGGTGAACACTGAAGCTTTCTTT.

This clonotype occurred many times. The chain joins TRBV29-1 to TRBJ2-1; possible D gene TRBD1, 5 bases. CDR3 length equals 15 residues. V was cut by 5 bases and J by 4 bases, with 18 bases left in between. Germline V gene lookup returns CDR1 SQVTM and CDR2 ANQGSEA. The CDR3 nucleotides are TGCAGCGTTCGGACACAGTCCTCAACTTACAATGAGCAGTTCTTC. Translation: CSVRTQSSTYNEQFF.

V and J are TRBV13 and TRBJ1-2, with 7 bases lining up with TRBD1. Germline V gene sequence: CDR1 PRHDT, CDR2 FYEKMQ (reference sequence). The CDR3 has 13 residues. Losses at the gene ends were 6 bases for V and 8 bases for J; bases not matched to a gene: 9. The CDR3 spells CASSYSGGNGYTF. The CDR3 DNA reads as TGTGCCAGCAGTTACTCAGGGGGTAACGGCTACACCTTC.